The rows below give T cell receptor beta chains drawn from one sample of a study of blood T cell repertoires in COVID-19. Using immunoSEQ multiplex PCR, the repertoire was profiled, and TCRdb retains in-frame clones only, with some absent. The data contain more than 110,000 clones, around 87% of them singletons. Sequencing used peripheral blood. Receptors originate from a human donor in a cohort sampled during active COVID-19. The CDR3 runs from the conserved cysteine through the conserved F or W. D genes are given only for firm matches. The size field is filled for only some rows; it gives once, few, many or a size class.

TRBV7-2	TRBJ2-5	.	.	CASSQPGGLAETQYF	TGTGCCAGCAGCCAGCCCGGAGGGCTAGCGGAGACCCAGTACTTC
TRBV28	TRBJ2-1	.	.	CASSLRWQAYNEQFF	TGTGCCAGCAGCCTCAGATGGCAGGCCTACAATGAGCAGTTCTTC
TRBV6-5	TRBJ1-1	TRBD1	.	CASSIQGTGTEAFF	TGTGCCAGCAGTATACAGGGGACGGGCACTGAAGCTTTCTTT
TRBV9	TRBJ1-2	.	.	CASEQAYGYTF	TGTGCCAGCGAACAGGCATATGGCTACACCTTC
TRBV24-1	TRBJ2-3	TRBD2	.	CATSDQTSGRTDTQYF	TGTGCCACCAGTGATCAGACTAGCGGGCGCACAGATACGCAGTATTTT
TRBV2	TRBJ2-6	.	.	CAIRGGGRRAGANVLTF	TGTGCCATCAGGGGCGGGGGACGACGGGCTGGGGCCAACGTCCTGACTTTC
TRBV9	TRBJ2-4	.	once	CASSLSDSTLAKNIQYF	TGTGCCAGCAGCCTATCGGACTCTACCCTAGCCAAAAACATTCAGTACTTC
TRBV7-9	TRBJ2-5	.	few	CASSPDRYQETQYF	TGTGCCAGCAGCCCAGACAGGTACCAAGAGACCCAGTACTTC
TRBV28	TRBJ1-5	.	once	CASSLFRGNQPQHF	TGTGCCAGCAGTTTATTCCGGGGAAATCAGCCCCAGCATTTT
TRBV11-3	TRBJ2-2	TRBD2	few	CASSLGLAGGTGELFF	TGTGCCAGCAGCCTGGGACTAGCGGGAGGCACCGGGGAGCTGTTTTTT
TRBV6-5	TRBJ1-2	.	.	CASSYSTGYGYTF	TGTGCCAGCAGTTACTCGACAGGCTATGGCTACACCTTC
TRBV9	TRBJ1-4	.	.	CASSGPFGTVGEKLFF	TGTGCCAGCAGCGGCCCCTTTGGCACCGTCGGGGAAAAACTGTTTTTT
TRBV5-4	TRBJ2-2	.	.	CASSWKGSGELFF	TGTGCCAGCAGTTGGAAGGGGTCCGGGGAGCTGTTTTTT
TRBV5-5	TRBJ2-7	TRBD1	.	CASRLTGDEQYF	TGTGCCAGCAGGTTAACAGGGGACGAGCAGTACTTC
TRBV6-1	TRBJ1-5	.	once	CASSENSLSNQPQHF	TGTGCCAGCAGTGAAAACAGTCTTAGCAATCAGCCCCAGCATTTT
TRBV5-1	TRBJ2-7	TRBD2	.	CASSLGAGGEQYF	TGCGCCAGCAGCTTGGGAGCGGGAGGGGAGCAGTACTTC
TRBV3-1/TRBV3-2	TRBJ2-5	.	.	CASSQAGLGQETQYF	TGTGCCAGCAGCCAAGCGGGACTCGGCCAAGAGACCCAGTACTTC
TRBV28	TRBJ2-2	TRBD1	.	CASSFHPTGLTGELFF	TGTGCCAGCAGCTTTCACCCGACAGGGCTTACCGGGGAGCTGTTTTTT
TRBV30	TRBJ2-7	.	.	CAWSYPGAPGGQYF	TGTGCCTGGAGTTACCCCGGGGCCCCCGGGGGGCAGTACTTC
TRBV19	TRBJ1-5	.	many	CASSIGQSNQPQHF	TGTGCCAGTAGTATAGGGCAGAGCAATCAGCCCCAGCATTTT
TRBV3-1/TRBV3-2	TRBJ2-7	TRBD2	.	CASSQAGDSYEQYF	TGTGCCAGCAGCCAGGCGGGGGACTCCTACGAGCAGTACTTC
TRBV6-2/TRBV6-3	TRBJ2-1	TRBD2	.	CASSHYGGVIDEQFF	TGTGCCAGCAGCCACTATGGGGGGGTGATAGATGAGCAGTTCTTC
TRBV27	TRBJ1-2	.	.	CASSLGAGRYGYTF	TGTGCCAGCAGTTTAGGCGCGGGGCGCTATGGCTACACCTTC